These 17 T cell receptor beta chains originate from one sample sequenced in a study of blood T cell repertoires in COVID-19. Assay: immunoSEQ multiplex PCR; the TCRdb copy retains only in-frame clones and omits some. The repertoire holds approximately 150,000 clones, 70% to 90% seen once, with roughly 3% in the top ten. The source material was peripheral blood. The receptors stem from a man between 65 and 85 years old with acute or convalescent COVID-19.

The V gene is TRBV4-2, the J gene TRBJ1-4; a possible D gene is TRBD1 (5 bases). V was shortened by 3 bases and J by 8 bases, with 13 bases between the two germline ends. Germline-derived CDR1 and CDR2 are LGHNA and YNFKEQ. CDR3 length: 14 residues. Here the CDR3 DNA reads TGTGCCAGCAGCCACAGGGTTCCCGACGAAAAACTGTTTTTT. Protein product: CASSHRVPDEKLFF.

The chain links TRBV7-9 to TRBJ2-3; D may be TRBD1 (5 bases). The CDR3 has 15 amino acids. Germline values: CDR1 SEHNR, CDR2 FQNEAQ (reference sequence). Trimming removed 7 bases from V and 0 bases from J, with 14 bases in between. In DNA, the CDR3 is TGTGCCAGCATCGGTAGACAGCTTAGCACAGATACGCAGTATTTT. This sequence encodes CASIGRQLSTDTQYF.

This chain links TRBV9 with TRBJ2-7; 9 bases agree with TRBD1. The CDR3 consists of 14 residues. V dropped 5 bases and J dropped 6; count of bases not matched to a gene: 9. The germline V gene has CDR1 SGDLS and CDR2 YYNGEE. The CDR3 DNA sequence: TGTGCCAGCAGTGGAGGGACAGGGCTCGGCGAGCAGTACTTC. Its translation is CASSGGTGLGEQYF. The entire variable domain, with the rest obtained from reference TRBV9 and TRBJ2-7, is as follows: DSGVTQTPKHLITATGQRVTLRCSPRSGDLSVYWYQQSLDQGLQFLIQYYNGEERAKGNILERFSAQQFPDLHSELNLSSLELGDSALYFCASSGGTGLGEQYFGPGTRLTVT.

The chain carries TRBV6-6 and TRBJ2-7; 8 positions agree with TRBD2. The J segment lost 1 base and the V segment lost 0 bases, leaving 5 bases of the junction unmatched. The CDR3 length is 16 residues. Germline V gene lookup returns CDR1 MNHNY and CDR2 SVGAGI (reference sequence). CDR3 residues: CASSYSSGSGSYEQYF. The CDR3 DNA follows: TGTGCCAGCAGTTACTCAAGCGGGAGCGGGTCCTACGAGCAGTACTTC.

V is TRBV7-3 and J is TRBJ1-1; weak D call: TRBD1 (5 bases). Germline V gives CDR1 SGHTA, CDR2 FQGTGA. The CDR3 consists of 14 residues. Trimming shortened V by 0 bases and J by 2 bases, and 7 bases separated the two germline ends. CDR3: CASSLTGGNTEAFF. For the CDR3, the DNA is TGTGCCAGCAGCTTAACGGGGGGAAACACTGAAGCTTTCTTT.

This clone was detected only a few times. The V gene is TRBV5-1, the J gene TRBJ2-2; 9 bases line up with TRBD1. Trimming at V came to 2 bases and at J to 7 bases, leaving 15 bases not matched to a gene. The CDR3 has 18 amino acids. CDR1 SGHRS and CDR2 YFSETQ come from the germline V gene. The CDR3 sequence: CASSLSVKGTGNIGELFF. The CDR3 DNA reads as TGCGCCAGCAGCTTAAGTGTTAAAGGGACAGGGAATATCGGGGAGCTGTTTTTT.

The gene calls are TRBV9 and TRBJ2-7, with D tentatively TRBD1 (6 bases). The CDR3 has 14 amino acids. Trimming removed 0 bases from V and 7 bases from J, with 14 bases in between. CDR1 and CDR2 (germline): SGDLS, YYNGEE. The CDR3 DNA is TGTGCCAGCAGCGTAGCTAATTTAGGGGGAGAGCAGTACTTC. Its translation: CASSVANLGGEQYF.

The sample holds one count of this clone. The CDR3 sequence is CASSDEPSYEQYF. Here the CDR3 DNA reads TGTGCCAGCAGTGATGAGCCCTCCTACGAGCAGTACTTC. The chain combines TRBV6-1 with TRBJ2-7; D ambiguous. CDR1 and CDR2 from the germline V gene are MNHNS and SASEGT. V was shortened by 3 bases and J by 0 bases, with 6 bases between the two germline ends. The CDR3 has 13 amino acids.

The rearrangement links TRBV6-6 to TRBJ2-3; 9 bases fit TRBD2. The CDR3 has 14 amino acids. Unmatched junction bases numbered 6, after V lost 10 bases and J lost 1 base. Germline V lookup: CDR1 MNHNY, CDR2 SVGAGI (reference sequence). In nucleotides, the CDR3 is TGTGCCACCTTCTGGACTAGCGGCACAGATACGCAGTATTTT. Amino acids: CATFWTSGTDTQYF.

V gene TRBV28 combines with J gene TRBJ1-4; unclear D gene. The germline V gene has CDR1 MDHEN and CDR2 SYDVKM. With 7 bases removed from V and 0 bases from J, the gap between germline ends came to 12 bases. The CDR3 spans 15 residues. CDR3 DNA sequence: TGTGCCAGCAACATACCCGAATCAACTAATGAAAAACTGTTTTTT. This encodes CASNIPESTNEKLFF.

This clone showed up just once. V usage is TRBV5-1 and J usage is TRBJ2-2; no clear D. There are 15 residues in the CDR3. V was trimmed by 2 bases and J by 4 bases, leaving 12 bases between them. From germline, CDR1 is SGHRS and CDR2 YFSETQ. CDR3 sequence (DNA): TGCGCCAGCAGCTTTTCCCGGAGCGTCACCGGGGAGCTGTTTTTT. The encoded protein is CASSFSRSVTGELFF.

The rearrangement uses TRBV28 and TRBJ2-5, with 8 bases identical to TRBD1. Per the germline V gene, CDR1 is MDHEN and CDR2 is SYDVKM. The CDR3 sequence is 13 residues long. The V segment lost 5 bases and the J segment 6 bases; nucleotides outside the gene matches: 5. CDR3 region: CASSLTGGKTQYF. CDR3 nucleotide sequence: TGTGCCAGCAGTCTCACAGGGGGGAAGACCCAGTACTTC.

The gene calls are TRBV19 and TRBJ1-3, with unresolved D. Germline V gene data show CDR1 as LNHDA and CDR2 as SQIVND (reference sequence). The CDR3 sequence is 14 residues long. The V end lost 5 bases, the J end lost 7 bases, and 15 bases lay between the germline ends. CDR3 in amino acids: CASSSPPVSNTIYF. CDR3 sequence (DNA): TGTGCCAGTAGTTCCCCCCCGGTGAGTAACACCATATATTTT.

This chain uses TRBV19 with TRBJ1-5; 9 bases map to TRBD1. With 6 bases clipped from V and 1 base from J, the junction kept 7 bases outside the gene matches. The CDR3 has 16 amino acids. Germline V CDR1 and CDR2: LNHDA, SQIVND (reference sequence). CDR3 sequence (DNA): TGTGCCAGTAGCAAAACAGGGGGCGAGAGCAATCAGCCCCAGCATTTT. Residues: CASSKTGGESNQPQHF.

The rearrangement uses TRBV7-9 and TRBJ2-5; 9 bases are a match to TRBD2. The CDR3 is made up of 18 amino acids. Losses at the gene ends were 1 base for V and 3 bases for J; bases not matched to a gene: 12. Germline lookup yields CDR1 SEHNR and CDR2 FQNEAQ (reference sequence). Here the CDR3 DNA reads TGTGCCAGCAGCTTAGTGATAGGGCTAGCGGGACGAAAAGAGACCCAGTACTTC. Its protein is CASSLVIGLAGRKETQYF.

Only one count was recorded for this clone. V and J are TRBV10-3 and TRBJ1-5, with D hard to call. The CDR3 covers 16 residues. V was shortened by 1 base and J by 1 base, with 11 bases between the two germline ends. Germline CDR1 is ENHRY and CDR2 is SYGVKD. CDR3 sequence: CAISEYGEGSNQPQHF. CDR3 DNA sequence: TGTGCCATCAGTGAGTATGGGGAGGGAAGCAATCAGCCCCAGCATTTT.

The chain recombines TRBV2 with TRBJ1-1; D ambiguous. Trimming pared 7 bases from V and 2 bases from J, leaving 5 bases between. Germline CDR1 and CDR2: SNHLY and FYNNEI. The CDR3 consists of 11 residues. The DNA for the CDR3 is TGTGCCAGCACCTTCAACACTGAAGCTTTCTTT. Amino acids: CASTFNTEAFF.